This T cell receptor beta chain was documented in a study of CD8+CD57+ T cells in acquired aplastic anemia listed by TCRdb under 2018. Background on the whole study: Extracted DNA from sorted CD4+ and CD8+ cells averaged 3.2 ug, ranging from roughly 0.17 to 27.4 ug. A CD8+CD57+ expansion meant a frequency higher than the mean frequency seen in healthy subjects. Study-wide findings and limitations: CD8+ Simpson's diversity did not differ significantly between patients and healthy controls (P=0.060). About 29 CD8+ CDR3 sequences were found to be shared between patients and controls, but these sequences appeared to be highly expressed in patients and within the immunodominant clones of the patients.

Sequences SGHTA (CDR1) and FQGNSA (CDR2) are obtained from the germline V gene. The CDR3 sequence holds 13 residues, the cysteine and phenylalanine included. This entry keeps only the CDR3 DNA: 39 bases, framed from base 1. V and J are truncated by 3 bases and 5 bases respectively, leaving an intervening sequence of 10 bases. This clonotype was seen at least ten times. Its cognate antigen has yet to be identified. No quality values exist for individual bases; no much larger clone is one base distant. Genomic DNA was used as template for profiling of TCR beta VDJ combinations and CDR3 sequences. TCR repertoire sequencing was run on an Illumina HiSeq 2000. The paper's data handling went like this. TRBV/TRBJ rearrangement plots, CDR3 size and DJ length profiles, and Simpson's diversity index were used to evaluate the repertoires. The immunodominant clone was defined as the most abundant DNA sequence in deep sequencing data. CDR3 amino acid sequences were checked for sharing across subjects and were also compared against the VDJdb database and published repertoires. TCRdb applied fastp at Q25 and MiXCR to the public reads, then kept only in-frame beta chains. Rows are unified per CDR3 protein, each entry keeping the most common DNA and genes. The V and J calls were not made by the authors but by TCRdb's processing. For this sample there are 160,000 or so distinct CDR3 sequences; 40% to 50% appear just once. The ten largest clones capture approximately 3% of the sample.

The patients picked for sequencing were ones in whom flow cytometry had shown an expansion of CD8+CD57+ cells. All patients had severe acquired aplastic anemia diagnosed by International Study of Aplastic Anemia and Agranulocytosis and Camitta criteria. No therapy had been received by the patients at the time of blood sampling. The study deep-sequenced TCR repertoires of sorted CD4+ and CD8+ blood T cells from severe aplastic anemia patients and healthy subjects. Patients were enrolled under clinicaltrials.gov protocols 00001620, 01623167, 00001397, 00071045, 00081523 and 00961064 in the USA. Ficoll-Paque density gradient centrifugation was used to isolate peripheral blood mononuclear cells. Before DNA extraction, CD4+ and CD8+ T cells were sorted by FACS or by magnetic beads.

Recombination connected TRBV7-2 to TRBJ2-5; confidence is insufficient to name the D gene. Source material: sorted CD4+, CD8+, or CD8+CD57+ T cells (not recorded which) from PBMCs. The receptor's source is a human donor with aplastic anemia. The CDR3 has the sequence CASSFDRVETQYF. Read as DNA, the sequence is TGTGCCAGCAGCTTTGACCGGGTGGAGACCCAGTACTTC.